Listed below are T cell receptor beta chains from one sample, sequenced in a study of blood T cell repertoires in COVID-19. The table came from immunoSEQ multiplex PCR; TCRdb's copy has only in-frame clones and leaves some out. The sample comprises around 300,000 clones, approximately 93% of which are singletons, and about 2% rests with the top ten. The sequenced material came from peripheral blood. Receptors were obtained from a woman in her twenties or thirties with COVID-19, enrolled during active disease. CDR3s include the opening cysteine and the closing phenylalanine or tryptophan. D genes are given only for firm matches.

D | J | V | length | CDR3
. | TRBJ2-1 | TRBV5-1 | 16 | CASSWRVGTDHNEQFF
. | TRBJ2-7 | TRBV10-3 | 11 | CAIRKLDEQYF
. | TRBJ2-1 | TRBV28 | 15 | CASSLYSQGYPVQFF
. | TRBJ2-3 | TRBV7-9 | 12 | CASSGSEDTQYF
. | TRBJ2-1 | TRBV25-1 | 16 | CASSETQGRANNEQFF
TRBD1 | TRBJ1-1 | TRBV30 | 14 | CAWSRGRRNTEAFF
. | TRBJ1-3 | TRBV19 | 14 | CASSIQDSGNTIYF
. | TRBJ2-1 | TRBV11-2 | 13 | CASSFGGPNEQFF
TRBD2 | TRBJ2-5 | TRBV6-6 | 15 | CASSSNTGGAETQYF
. | TRBJ1-2 | TRBV30 | 13 | CAWSVTRADGYTF
TRBD2 | TRBJ2-1 | TRBV6-4 | 16 | CASSDSWRGEYNEQFF
TRBD2 | TRBJ2-1 | TRBV19 | 16 | CASSSGLAGAGNEQFF
. | TRBJ2-7 | TRBV2 | 12 | CATGDLSYEQYF
TRBD1 | TRBJ1-1 | TRBV4-1 | 17 | CASSPLGQGVWDTEAFF
. | TRBJ1-4 | TRBV7-2 | 17 | CASSLVQAYPTNEKLFF
TRBD1 | TRBJ1-5 | TRBV28 | 18 | CASSFGAGGAWGNQPQHF